This TCR beta chain is drawn from a study of T cell responses to AZD1222 COVID-19 vaccine. Whole-study results and caveats: Most donors were white British, females outnumbered males, and clonal diversity was possibly underestimated.

TCRdb's table, derived via immunoSEQ multiplex PCR, lists solely in-frame clones and lacks some. The sample holds some 140,000 clones, about 90% seen once. Details on this clone: The antigen remains unidentified.

Trimming took 2 bases from V and 5 from J; bases not matched to a gene: 8. The CDR3 runs to 16 residues. CDR1 is MNHEY and CDR2 is SVGEGT in the germline V gene. The receptor comes from an adult in good health. The genes are TRBV6-2 or TRBV6-3 and TRBJ1-5; 8 nucleotides align to TRBD1. This specimen consisted of peripheral blood, obtained on day 0 of AZD1222 vaccination. The CDR3 nucleotides read TGTGCCAGCAGTTACGCCGGGACAGGCCAAGATCAGCCCCAGCATTTT. Translation: CASSYAGTGQDQPQHF.